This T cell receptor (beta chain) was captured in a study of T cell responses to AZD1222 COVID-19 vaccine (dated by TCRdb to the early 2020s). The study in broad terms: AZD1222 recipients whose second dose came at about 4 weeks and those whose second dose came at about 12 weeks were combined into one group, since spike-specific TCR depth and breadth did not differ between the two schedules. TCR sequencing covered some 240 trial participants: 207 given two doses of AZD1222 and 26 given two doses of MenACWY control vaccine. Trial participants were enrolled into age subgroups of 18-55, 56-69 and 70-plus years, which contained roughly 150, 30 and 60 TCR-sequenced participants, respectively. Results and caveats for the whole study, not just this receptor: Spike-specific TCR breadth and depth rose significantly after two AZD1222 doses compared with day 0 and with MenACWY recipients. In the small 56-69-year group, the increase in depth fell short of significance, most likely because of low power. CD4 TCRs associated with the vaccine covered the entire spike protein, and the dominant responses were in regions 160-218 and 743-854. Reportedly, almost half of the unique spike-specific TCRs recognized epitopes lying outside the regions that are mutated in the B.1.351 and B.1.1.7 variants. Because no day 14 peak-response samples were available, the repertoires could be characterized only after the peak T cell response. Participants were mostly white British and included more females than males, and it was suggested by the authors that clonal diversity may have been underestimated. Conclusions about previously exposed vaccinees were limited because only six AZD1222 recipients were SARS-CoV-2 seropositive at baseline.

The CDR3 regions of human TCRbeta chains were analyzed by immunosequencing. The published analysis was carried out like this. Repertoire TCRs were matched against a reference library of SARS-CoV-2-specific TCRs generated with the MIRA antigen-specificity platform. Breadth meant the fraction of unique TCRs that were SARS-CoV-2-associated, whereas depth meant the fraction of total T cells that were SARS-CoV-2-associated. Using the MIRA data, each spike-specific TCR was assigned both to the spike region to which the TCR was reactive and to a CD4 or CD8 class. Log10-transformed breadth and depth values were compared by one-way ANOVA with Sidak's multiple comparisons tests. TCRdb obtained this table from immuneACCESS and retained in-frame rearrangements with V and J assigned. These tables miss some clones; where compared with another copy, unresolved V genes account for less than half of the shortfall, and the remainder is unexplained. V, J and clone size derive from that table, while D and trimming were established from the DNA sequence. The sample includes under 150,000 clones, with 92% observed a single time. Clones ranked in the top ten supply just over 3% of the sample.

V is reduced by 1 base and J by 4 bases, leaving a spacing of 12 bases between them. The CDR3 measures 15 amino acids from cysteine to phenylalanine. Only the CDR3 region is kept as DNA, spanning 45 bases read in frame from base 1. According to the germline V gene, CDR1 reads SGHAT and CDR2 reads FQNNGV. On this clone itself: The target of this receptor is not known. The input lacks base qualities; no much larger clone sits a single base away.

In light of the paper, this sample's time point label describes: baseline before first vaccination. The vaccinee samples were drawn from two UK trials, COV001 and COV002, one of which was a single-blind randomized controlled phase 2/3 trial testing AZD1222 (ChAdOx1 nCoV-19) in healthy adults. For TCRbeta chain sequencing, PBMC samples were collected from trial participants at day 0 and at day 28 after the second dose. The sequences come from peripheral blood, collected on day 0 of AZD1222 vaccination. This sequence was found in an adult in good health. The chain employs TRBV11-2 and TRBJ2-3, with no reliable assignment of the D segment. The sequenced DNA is TGTGCCAGCAGCTTAGGAGTGGCAGGTCCAGATACGCAGTATTTT. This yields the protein CASSLGVAGPDTQYF.